The 8 T cell receptor beta chains below all came from one sample that was sequenced in a study of blood T cell repertoires in COVID-19. Clones were sequenced by immunoSEQ multiplex PCR, and TCRdb holds only the in-frame ones, with some missing. The sample shows 180,000 or so clones, about 81% of them seen only once. Sequencing was done on a sample of peripheral blood. Every receptor here comes from a woman aged 65 to 85 with acute or convalescent COVID-19.

V gene TRBV15 combines with J gene TRBJ2-1; TRBD2 matches 9 bases. Trimming at V came to 1 base and at J to 8 bases, leaving 9 bases not matched to a gene. Germline V gene lookup returns CDR1 LNHNV and CDR2 YYDKDF (reference sequence). This CDR3 contains 16 residues. DNA of the CDR3: TGTGCCACCAGCAGAGGAGGCGGGAGGGCCGGGGATGAGCAGTTCTTC. It codes for CATSRGGGRAGDEQFF.

The chain combines TRBV6-2 or TRBV6-3 with TRBJ1-2; 12 bases fit TRBD1. The CDR3 extends over 16 amino acids. CDR1 is MNHEY and CDR2 is SVGEGT in the germline V gene. The V and J ends lost 5 bases and 8 bases, in that order; junction bases with no gene match: 12. CDR3 protein: CASSRPGTGGAVGYTF. CDR3 bases: TGTGCCAGCAGTCGTCCCGGGACAGGGGGCGCGGTAGGCTACACCTTC.

This clone was seen a handful of times. The chain joins TRBV3-1 (or the pseudogene TRBV3-2) to TRBJ1-6; TRBD1 is a possible D gene (6 bases). V lost 0 bases, J lost 7 bases, and 10 bases lay in between. Germline V CDR1 and CDR2: LGHDT, YNNKEL (reference sequence). This CDR3 region has 15 residues. Here the CDR3 DNA reads TGTGCCAGCAGCCAAGAGGGAGGGGGGAATTCACCCCTCCACTTT. This gives the protein CASSQEGGGNSPLHF.

The chain combines TRBV4-3 with TRBJ1-2, with D possibly TRBD1 on 5 matching bases. CDR1 is LGHNA, CDR2 YSLEER, per germline. The CDR3 is 15 residues long. V was shortened by 1 base and J by 4 bases, with 13 bases between the two germline ends. The CDR3 DNA follows: TGCGCCAGCAGCCAAGGCCGGGACTCAAGCTATGGCTACACCTTC. This codes for CASSQGRDSSYGYTF.

The J gene is TRBJ2-1, the V gene TRBV2; 15 bases are a match to TRBD2. Trimming at V came to 6 bases and at J to 10 bases, leaving 7 bases not matched to a gene. CDR1 is SNHLY and CDR2 is FYNNEI in the germline V gene. The CDR3 covers 15 residues. The CDR3 DNA is TGTGCCAGCAGCCGGACTAGCGGGGGGGCCCGAGAGCAGTTCTTC. This encodes CASSRTSGGAREQFF.

The sample holds one count of this clone. The J gene is TRBJ1-2, the V gene TRBV30; 8 bases are a match to TRBD1. This CDR3 region has 16 residues. The germline V gene encodes CDR1 GTSNPN and CDR2 SVGIG (reference sequence). V lost 1 base and J lost 1; bases outside the gene matches: 8. This CDR3 is CAWSDRGARVNYGYTF. As DNA, the CDR3 is TGTGCCTGGAGTGACAGGGGGGCTCGCGTTAACTATGGCTACACCTTC.

The V gene is TRBV6-1, the J gene TRBJ1-6; 7 positions match TRBD1. CDR1 is MNHNS and CDR2 is SASEGT in the germline V gene. Trimming cost V 1 base and J 7 bases; bases outside gene matches: 4. The CDR3 sequence is 15 residues long. The CDR3 spells CASSEGRDRNSPLHF. CDR3 sequence (DNA): TGTGCCAGCAGTGAAGGCCGGGACAGAAATTCACCCCTCCACTTT.

The chain links TRBV20-1 to TRBJ2-1; D unresolved. The V gene's germline CDR1 is DFQATT and CDR2 SNEGSKA (reference sequence). The CDR3 length is 11 residues. V lost 5 bases to trimming and J lost 6 bases, with 8 bases between them. The CDR3: CSAGPLNEQFF. In DNA form, the CDR3 reads TGCAGTGCTGGGCCCCTCAATGAGCAGTTCTTC.